Below are 18 T cell receptor beta chains sequenced from a single sample in a study of T cell responses to AZD1222 COVID-19 vaccine. Assay used: immunoSEQ multiplex PCR; TCRdb lists only in-frame clones, some missing. The sample has about 150,000 clones; about 90% are singletons. The sample here was peripheral blood, taken 28 days after the second AZD1222 dose. The receptors come from an adult who received the AZD1222 COVID-19 vaccine.

Only one count was recorded for this clone. One junction end disagrees with the germline gene, perhaps due to a read error. V and J are TRBV3-1 (or the pseudogene TRBV3-2) and TRBJ1-5, with D hard to call. The germline V gene has CDR1 LGHDT and CDR2 YNNKEL (reference sequence). The CDR3 length is 15 residues. In DNA form, the CDR3 reads TGTGTCAGCAGCCAAGATTTAAGGGCCAATCAGCCCCAGCATTTT. This encodes CVSSQDLRANQPQHF.

This clone appeared once. The chain links TRBV4-2 to TRBJ1-1, with no clear D. Trimming pared 0 bases from V and 7 bases from J, leaving 6 bases between. Looked up from germline, CDR1 is LGHNA and CDR2 is YNFKEQ. The CDR3 consists of 12 residues. Here the CDR3 DNA reads TGTGCCAGCAGCCAAGAAAGCCATGAAGCTTTCTTT. Amino acids: CASSQESHEAFF.

This chain uses TRBV7-9 with TRBJ1-2, with 8 bases that match TRBD1. After removal of 5 bases from V and 6 bases from J, the junction contained 5 bases not matched to a gene. The germline V gene has CDR1 SEHNR and CDR2 FQNEAQ (reference sequence). The CDR3 consists of 13 residues. The CDR3 reads CASSLQGVDGYTF. The CDR3 region has the DNA TGTGCCAGCAGCCTACAGGGGGTGGATGGCTACACCTTC.

The chain combines TRBV6-2 or TRBV6-3 with TRBJ1-5; D is unclear. Germline values: CDR1 MNHEY, CDR2 SVGEGT. Trimming removed 4 bases from V and 2 bases from J, with 12 bases in between. This CDR3 has 15 amino acids. The CDR3 sequence: CASSSLREGNQPQHF. The CDR3 bases are TGTGCCAGCAGTTCCCTTCGCGAGGGCAATCAGCCCCAGCATTTT.

J is TRBJ2-6 and V is TRBV5-1, with D perhaps TRBD2 (6 bases). The CDR3 has 17 amino acids. From germline, CDR1 is SGHRS and CDR2 YFSETQ. Between the trimmed V and J ends, which lost 4 bases and 0 bases, there was a span of 14 bases. The DNA for the CDR3 is TGCGCCAGCAGCCCGTCGGGCGGGGTCTCTGGGGCCAACGTCCTGACTTTC. It yields the protein CASSPSGGVSGANVLTF.

This clone came up a few times. The J gene is TRBJ1-4, the V gene TRBV19, with 7 bases fitting TRBD1. V dropped 5 bases and J dropped 7; count of bases not matched to a gene: 7. The germline V gene encodes CDR1 LNHDA and CDR2 SQIVND (reference sequence). The CDR3 is 14 residues long. The CDR3 DNA is TGTGCCAGTAGTCACAGGGGATTTTCTGAAAAACTGTTTTTT. It yields the protein CASSHRGFSEKLFF.

This sequence joins TRBV12-3 or TRBV12-4 and TRBJ2-7; possibly TRBD1 or TRBD2 for D (5 bases each). The CDR3 totals 12 residues. V lost 8 bases, J lost 4 bases, and 12 bases lay in between. The CDR3 DNA sequence: TGTGCCAGCGCCCAGAGGGGTTACGAGCAGTACTTC. It encodes CASAQRGYEQYF.

This chain connects TRBV3-1 (or the pseudogene TRBV3-2) to TRBJ2-1; TRBD1 matches 7 bases. This CDR3 is 15 amino acids long. Trimming cost V 6 bases and J 0 bases; bases outside gene matches: 5. Germline V gene data show CDR1 as LGHDT and CDR2 as YNNKEL (reference sequence). The CDR3 DNA reads TGTGCCAGCAGACGACAGGGACGCTCCTACAATGAGCAGTTCTTC. This sequence encodes CASRRQGRSYNEQFF.

The genes are TRBV12-3 or TRBV12-4 and TRBJ2-1; D remains unclear. The germline V and J ends were trimmed by 2 bases and 6 bases, with 5 bases remaining between them. The CDR3 length is 12 residues. CDR3 loop: CASSLNSNEQFF. CDR3 in DNA: TGTGCCAGCAGTTTAAACAGCAATGAGCAGTTCTTC.

DNA of the CDR3: TGTGCCAGCAGCGCGGGACTAGCGGGAAGGGGTGAGCAGTTCTTC. Translation gives CASSAGLAGRGEQFF. The chain joins TRBV7-9 to TRBJ2-1, with TRBD2 identical over 13 bases. Germline CDR1 SEHNR, CDR2 FQNEAQ (reference sequence). CDR3 length: 15 amino acids. V gave up 5 bases and J gave up 9 bases; unmatched junction bases: 7. Full variable domain (remainder filled in from reference TRBV7-9 and TRBJ2-1): DTGVSQNPRHKITKRGQNVTFRCDPISEHNRLYWYRQTLGQGPEFLTYFQNEAQLEKSRLLSDRFSAERPKGSFSTLEIQRTEQGDSAMYLCASSAGLAGRGEQFFGPGTRLTVL.

This chain links TRBV7-3 with TRBJ2-2; D is unresolved. CDR3 length: 15 amino acids. The germline V gene has CDR1 SGHTA and CDR2 FQGTGA. V lost 2 bases and J lost 2, with 9 bases in between. As DNA, the CDR3 is TGTGCCAGCAGCTTATTCCCCCAAAACACCGGGGAGCTGTTTTTT. Amino acids: CASSLFPQNTGELFF.

V and J are TRBV4-1 and TRBJ2-7; 7 positions match TRBD1. The CDR3 contains 14 residues. Per the germline V gene, CDR1 is MGHRA and CDR2 is YSYEKL. The trim removed 4 bases at V and 0 bases at J, leaving 3 bases unmatched. The CDR3 sequence: CASSLRDSSYEQYF. CDR3 nucleotide sequence: TGCGCCAGCAGCCTCCGGGACAGCTCCTACGAGCAGTACTTC.

V is TRBV5-1 and J is TRBJ2-3; the D gene is possibly TRBD1 (7 bases). V was pared by 7 bases and J by 0 bases, with 18 bases between. The CDR3 has 16 residues. Germline assignment: CDR1 SGHRS and CDR2 YFSETQ. CDR3 nucleotides: TGCGCCAGCCGAATGCGCTCAGGGGGGAGCACAGATACGCAGTATTTT. Translating gives CASRMRSGGSTDTQYF.

The chain couples TRBV21-1 to TRBJ1-5. TRBV21-1 is a documented pseudogene. The CDR3 loop spans 14 amino acids. CDR3 nucleotide sequence: TGTGCCAGCAGCAAAACTGGGTGGAATCAGCCCCAGCATTTT. Encoded protein: CASSKTGWNQPQHF.

The chain uses TRBV10-3 and TRBJ1-4; 9 nucleotides agree with TRBD1. There are 14 residues in the CDR3. V gave up 5 bases and J gave up 5 bases; unmatched junction bases: 3. CDR1 ENHRY and CDR2 SYGVKD come from the germline V gene. The CDR3 DNA reads as TGTGCCATCAGTAACGGGACAGGGAATGAAAAACTGTTTTTT. Its protein is CAISNGTGNEKLFF.

The chain combines TRBV6-2 or TRBV6-3 with TRBJ1-1; D call uncertain. Germline CDR1 MNHEY, CDR2 SVGEGT. The CDR3 has 13 residues. The ends were cut back, 2 bases at V and 3 bases at J, with 7 bases in the middle. The CDR3, as DNA: TGTGCCAGCAGTTACCTATGGGACACTGAAGCTTTCTTT. It translates to CASSYLWDTEAFF.

V gene TRBV4-2 combines with J gene TRBJ1-3; 7 bases fit TRBD1. V gave up 1 base and J gave up 2 bases; unmatched junction bases: 11. This CDR3 comprises 18 residues. CDR1 and CDR2 (germline): LGHNA, YNFKEQ. The CDR3 sequence: CASSQALRQGLAGNTIYF. DNA of the CDR3: TGTGCCAGCAGCCAAGCCCTACGACAGGGTTTAGCTGGAAACACCATATATTTT.

The chain recombines TRBV5-4 with TRBJ2-6, with TRBD1 as a possible D gene (5 bases). V was shortened by 2 bases and J by 0 bases, with 15 bases between the two germline ends. Looked up from germline, CDR1 is SGHNT and CDR2 is YYREEE (reference sequence). CDR3 length: 18 residues. Here the CDR3 reads CASSLDSPSGSGANVLTF. The CDR3 coding sequence is TGTGCCAGCAGCTTAGACAGTCCCTCGGGCTCTGGGGCCAACGTCCTGACTTTC.